This TCR beta chain was recovered during a study of blood T cell repertoires in COVID-19. Turning to the study itself: COVID-19 samples collected from the United States, Italy and Spain covered acute and convalescent phases. From T cells, B-cell-depleted T cells, or PBMCs came the material, which was cDNA or gDNA.

CDR1 is MNHEY, CDR2 SVGAGI, per germline. The CDR3 runs to 15 residues. J lost 0 bases, V lost 0 bases, and 0 bases had no gene match. Original analysis: Reference gene primers were amplified, and this amplification served to estimate nucleated cell counts. Libraries were prepared by immunoSEQ multiplex PCR; TCRdb keeps only in-frame clonotypes and omits some of them. The DNA gave D and trimming, while V, J and clone size come from that table. Among 190,000 or so clones, approximately 85% were seen once, and the ten largest hold 9.8%. Specimen: peripheral blood. The receptor was derived from an elderly woman with acute or convalescent COVID-19. The chain recombines TRBV6-5 with TRBJ2-7; 9 nucleotides align to TRBD1. CDR3 amino acids: CASSYSGQGSYEQYF. CDR3 coding DNA: TGTGCCAGCAGTTACTCGGGACAGGGCTCCTACGAGCAGTACTTC.